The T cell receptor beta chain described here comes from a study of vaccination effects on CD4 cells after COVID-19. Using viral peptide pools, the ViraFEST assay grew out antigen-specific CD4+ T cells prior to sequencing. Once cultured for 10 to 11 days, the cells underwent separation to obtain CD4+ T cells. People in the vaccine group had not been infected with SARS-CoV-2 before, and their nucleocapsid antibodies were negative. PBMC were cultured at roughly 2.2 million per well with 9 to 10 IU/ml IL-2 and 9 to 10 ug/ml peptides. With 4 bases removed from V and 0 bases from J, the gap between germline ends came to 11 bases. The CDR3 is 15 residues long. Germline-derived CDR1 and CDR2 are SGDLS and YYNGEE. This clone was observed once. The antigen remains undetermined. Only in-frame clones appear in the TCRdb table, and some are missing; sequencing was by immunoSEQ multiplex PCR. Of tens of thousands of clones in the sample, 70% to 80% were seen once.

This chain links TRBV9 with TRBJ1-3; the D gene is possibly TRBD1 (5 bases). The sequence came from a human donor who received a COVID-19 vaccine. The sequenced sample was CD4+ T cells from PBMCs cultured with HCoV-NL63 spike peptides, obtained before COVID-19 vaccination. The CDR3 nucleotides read TGTGCCAGCAGCCAAGACAGTCACTCTGGAAACACCATATATTTT. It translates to CASSQDSHSGNTIYF.